What follows describes a single TCR beta chain. Its antigen is not identified. The CDR3 is 15 residues long. V lost 3 bases, J lost 4 bases, and 15 bases lay in between. CDR1 is ENHRY, CDR2 SYGVKD, per germline. This sample was taken from a study of cytomegalovirus exposure and HLA in healthy donors. Study-wide points: Most subjects had HLA-A and HLA-B alleles reportedly predicted accurately by TCR beta sequences. DRB1 showed the most TCR associations and HLA-C the fewest in a later analysis, as rates varied by HLA locus. The authors later linked a missense DCLRE1C variant to TCR beta V- and J-gene trimming. Most of the CMV-associated TCR beta chains (in a later analysis) appeared to be HLA-restricted.

Use of 60 Vbeta and 13 Jbeta primers characterized the PCR. The table came from immunoSEQ multiplex PCR; TCRdb's copy has only in-frame clones and leaves some out. Seen here are around 160,000 clones, 75% to 80% observed once, and the top ten hold more than 13%. Sequencing input: PBMCs. The chain joins TRBV10-3 to TRBJ1-2; D is uncertain. The clonotype comes from a man aged 50 to 59 in good health and CMV-seropositive. CDR3 DNA sequence: TGTGCCATCAGTGATAGAGACTACCTTCTCTATGGCTACACCTTC. Protein product: CAISDRDYLLYGYTF.